The clone carrying this TCR beta chain was observed a handful of times. The data originate from a study of blood T cell repertoires in COVID-19. About the research overall: Sites across the United States, Italy and Spain contributed samples from acute and convalescent COVID-19. Nucleic acid was either cDNA or gDNA, and it came from T cells, B-cell-depleted T cells, or PBMCs.

Per the authors' pipeline: Reference gene primers were amplified, and this amplification served to estimate nucleated cell counts. The protocol was immunoSEQ multiplex PCR, while the TCRdb copy is restricted to in-frame clones and leaves out a portion. V, J and clone size were drawn from that table, and D and trimming were deduced from the DNA. The data show about 100,000 clones, around 90% seen once. The sequence was collected from a human donor with active COVID-19. The donor label of this sample is uncertain. Sequenced material: peripheral blood.

The CDR3 sequence: CASSVSSRGDGTQYF. In DNA form, the CDR3 reads TGTGCCAGCAGCGTAAGCTCTCGCGGGGACGGGACCCAGTACTTC. The J gene is TRBJ2-5, the V gene TRBV9; D may be TRBD2 (6 bases). Between the trimmed V and J ends, which lost 1 base and 7 bases, there was a span of 17 bases. This CDR3 has 15 amino acids. Per germline, CDR1 SGDLS and CDR2 YYNGEE.